This TCR beta chain was identified during a study of response to subunit inactivated influenza vaccine. Study-wide results and limits: Authors suggested seasonal influenza vaccinations each recruit few new T cells.

The V and J ends lost 1 base and 8 bases respectively, with 18 bases between them. In germline, CDR1 is LGHDT, CDR2 YNNKEL (reference sequence). The CDR3 is 15 amino acids. TCRdb redid the calling of the RT-PCR reads with MiXCR, one entry per CDR3 protein. The repertoire includes 550,000 to 650,000 distinct CDR3 sequences, 10% to 15% of them detected once, and roughly a tenth sits in the top ten. Concerning this clonotype: Its antigen is unknown.

The sample in question was PBMCs from blood, obtained on the day of vaccination. The V call is TRBV3-1, the J call TRBJ2-7; D may match TRBD1 or TRBD2 (6 bases each). This clonotype was sampled from a man aged 45-60 years who received an inactivated influenza vaccine. In DNA, the CDR3 is TGTGCCAGCAGCCAAGGCGGATCTGGGGGGCCCCAGCAGTACTTC. Its protein product is CASSQGGSGGPQQYF.